Listed below are T cell receptor beta chains from one sample, sequenced in a study of blood T cell repertoires in COVID-19. Data came from immunoSEQ multiplex PCR; TCRdb stores just in-frame clones and leaves some out. The sample gives roughly 230,000 clones, about 91% of which show up once; around 4.6% is in the top ten. Sequenced sample: peripheral blood. Receptors were obtained from a woman in her thirties or forties who had recovered from COVID-19. Each CDR3 is given with its conserved first and last residue. Each record gives: clone size, J gene, V gene, D gene, CDR3 protein, CDR3 DNA. A D gene is named only where the DNA matches it firmly. Size tells how often a clone was seen (once, few, many) or the class of an expanded clone, and some rows leave it out.

size: once; J: TRBJ1-1; V: TRBV13; D: .; CDR3: CASSLGGGAEAFF; DNA: TGTGCCAGCAGCTTAGGCGGGGGGGCTGAAGCTTTCTTT
size: few; J: TRBJ1-5; V: TRBV6-5; D: TRBD1; CDR3: CATLGQGAYNQPQHF; DNA: TGTGCCACCCTAGGGCAGGGGGCGTACAATCAGCCCCAGCATTTT
size: .; J: TRBJ1-6; V: TRBV10-2; D: .; CDR3: CASRGAYNSPLHF; DNA: TGCGCCAGCAGGGGCGCTTATAATTCACCCCTCCACTTT
size: once; J: TRBJ2-1; V: TRBV18; D: .; CDR3: CASSNRGNEQFF; DNA: TGTGCCAGCTCAAATAGGGGCAATGAGCAGTTCTTC
size: .; J: TRBJ1-1; V: TRBV5-4; D: TRBD1; CDR3: CASSAPQGAPEAFF; DNA: TGTGCCAGCAGCGCACCACAGGGGGCCCCTGAAGCTTTCTTT
size: .; J: TRBJ1-1; V: TRBV2; D: .; CDR3: CARTASTEAFF; DNA: TGTGCCAGGACAGCCAGCACTGAAGCTTTCTTT
size: .; J: TRBJ1-1; V: TRBV14; D: TRBD1; CDR3: CASSQRTGGITEAFF; DNA: TGTGCCAGCAGCCAACGTACAGGGGGGATCACTGAAGCTTTCTTT
size: .; J: TRBJ2-3; V: TRBV19; D: .; CDR3: CASRVGDTQYF; DNA: TGTGCCAGTAGAGTCGGAGATACGCAGTATTTT
size: .; J: TRBJ1-2; V: TRBV3-1/TRBV3-2; D: .; CDR3: CASSQDGGDGYTF; DNA: TGTGCCAGCAGCCAAGATGGGGGGGATGGCTACACCTTC
size: .; J: TRBJ2-1; V: TRBV2; D: TRBD2; CDR3: CASRTSGGNEQFF; DNA: TGTGCCAGTCGGACTAGCGGGGGCAATGAGCAGTTCTTC
size: .; J: TRBJ2-3; V: TRBV19; D: TRBD2; CDR3: CASSIVAGGADTQYF; DNA: TGTGCCAGTAGTATTGTAGCGGGAGGCGCAGATACGCAGTATTTT
size: .; J: TRBJ2-7; V: TRBV9; D: .; CDR3: CASSGQGYEQYF; DNA: TGTGCCAGCAGCGGCCAGGGCTACGAGCAGTACTTC
size: few; J: TRBJ1-6; V: TRBV9; D: TRBD1; CDR3: CASSAGQAGAPLHF; DNA: TGTGCCAGCAGTGCGGGACAGGCCGGAGCACCCCTCCACTTT